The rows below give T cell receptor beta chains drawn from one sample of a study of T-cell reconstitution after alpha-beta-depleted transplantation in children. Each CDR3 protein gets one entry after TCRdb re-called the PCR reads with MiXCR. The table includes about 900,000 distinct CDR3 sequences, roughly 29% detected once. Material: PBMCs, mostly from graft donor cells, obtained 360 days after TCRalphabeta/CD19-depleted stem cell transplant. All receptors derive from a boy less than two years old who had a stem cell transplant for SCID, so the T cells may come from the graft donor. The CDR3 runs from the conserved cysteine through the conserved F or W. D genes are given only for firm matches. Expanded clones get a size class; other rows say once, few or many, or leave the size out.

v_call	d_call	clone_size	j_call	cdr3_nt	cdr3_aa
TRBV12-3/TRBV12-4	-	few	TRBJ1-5	TGTGCCAGCAGCTCACGAGGGGGGAATAGCAATCAGCCCCAGCATTTT	CASSSRGGNSNQPQHF
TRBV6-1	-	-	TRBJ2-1	TGTGCCAGCACCACCTTTAGGCGGGATAGGGGCAATGAGCAGTTCTTC	CASTTFRRDRGNEQFF
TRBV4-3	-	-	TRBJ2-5	TGCGCCAGCAGCCAGGAACGAGTCAGTCTACAAGAGACCCAGTACTTC	CASSQERVSLQETQYF
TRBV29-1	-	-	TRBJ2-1	TGCAGCGTTGAGAGGGCAGGCTCCTACAATGAGCAGTTCTTC	CSVERAGSYNEQFF
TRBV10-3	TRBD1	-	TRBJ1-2	TGTGCCATCACCCGAGACAGGGTCCATGGCTACACCTTC	CAITRDRVHGYTF
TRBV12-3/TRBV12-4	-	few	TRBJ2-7	TGTGCCAGCAGGCTGACAAAACAGGACGAGCAGTACTTC	CASRLTKQDEQYF
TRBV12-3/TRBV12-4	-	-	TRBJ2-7	TGTGCCAGCAGTTTACGGCGGAGTGATGGGGACGAGCAGTACTTC	CASSLRRSDGDEQYF
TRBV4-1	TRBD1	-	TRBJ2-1	TGCGCCAGCAGTCATGTGTCGGACGACAGGGGGCACAATTTC	CASSHVSDDRGHNF
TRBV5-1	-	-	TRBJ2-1	TGCGCCAGCAGCTACGGCGACCCCTCCTACAATGAGCAGTTCTTC	CASSYGDPSYNEQFF
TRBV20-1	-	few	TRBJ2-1	TGCAGTGCTGGACACAGGGACAATGAGCAGTTCTTC	CSAGHRDNEQFF